This entry lists 18 T cell receptor beta chains sequenced from one sample in a study of cytomegalovirus exposure and HLA in healthy donors (dated by TCRdb to about 2017). Receptor libraries were prepared by the immunoSEQ multiplex PCR assay. For the multiplex PCR, a mixture combining 60 forward primers for TCR Vbeta segments and 13 reverse primers for TCR Jbeta segments was used. This immuneACCESS table, as held by TCRdb, lists in-frame sequences with V and J called but not all clones. Of the missing ones, under half trace to an unresolved V gene in checked studies; the others have no known cause. The sample table lists roughly 110,000 clones, 82% of them with a count of one. Jointly, the top ten make up roughly 2.5% of the sample. The sample consisted of PBMCs. The receptors come from a man aged 25 to 45 in good health and CMV-seropositive.

This sequence joins TRBV27 and TRBJ2-1, with 11 nucleotides matching TRBD1. The CDR3 extends over 16 amino acids. The germline gives CDR1 MNHEY, CDR2 SMNVEV (reference sequence). The V gene end was trimmed by 4 bases and the J gene end by 8 bases; junction bases not matched to a gene: 10. The CDR3 loop reads CASSSQPGQGGDEQFF. In nucleotides, the CDR3 is TGTGCCAGCAGTTCACAACCGGGACAGGGGGGCGATGAGCAGTTCTTC.

This clone was observed a few times. The V and J genes are TRBV5-6 and TRBJ1-2, with a possible D match to TRBD1 (5 bases). Germline CDR1 reads SGHDT; CDR2 reads YYEEEE. The CDR3 has 15 residues. Trimming shortened V by 0 bases and J by 6 bases, and 15 bases separated the two germline ends. The CDR3: CASSLALGPRHGYTF. The CDR3 nucleotides are TGTGCCAGCAGCTTGGCCTTGGGGCCCCGCCATGGCTACACCTTC.

The chain joins TRBV5-3 to TRBJ2-1; 9 bases are a match to TRBD2. TRBV5-3 is designated an ORF whose function remains uncertain. CDR3 length: 15 amino acids. Germline trimming cut 1 base from V and 9 bases from J; bases unmatched to any gene: 8. CDR3 region: CARSLSLAGSTEQFF. CDR3 coding DNA: TGTGCCAGAAGCTTGTCCCTAGCGGGGTCGACTGAGCAGTTCTTC.

The rearrangement joins TRBV6-1 to TRBJ1-4; TRBD1 aligns across 8 bases. Germline-derived CDR1 and CDR2 are MNHNS and SASEGT. V was pared by 6 bases and J by 8 bases, with 8 bases of the junction left unmatched. The CDR3 extends over 14 amino acids. Here the CDR3 reads CASRTDREAEKLFF. The CDR3 DNA reads TGTGCCAGCAGGACGGACAGGGAAGCCGAAAAACTGTTTTTT.

This sequence joins TRBV7-8 and TRBJ2-7, with 7 bases matching TRBD1. The CDR3 contains 14 residues. CDR1 is SGHVS and CDR2 is FQNEAQ in the germline V gene. V lost 4 bases and J lost 3; bases outside the gene matches: 6. CDR3: CASSSTRQGYEQYF. CDR3 sequence (DNA): TGTGCCAGCAGCTCGACCAGACAGGGCTACGAGCAGTACTTC.

V gene TRBV21-1 combines with J gene TRBJ2-7; TRBD1 was called by the table and not checked on the DNA. TRBV21-1 is a pseudogene locus. This CDR3 spans 15 amino acids. CDR3 coding DNA: TGTGCCAGCAGCAAACGATCCACAGGGGTCTACGAGCAGTACTTC. This translates into CASSKRSTGVYEQYF.

V gene TRBV2 combines with J gene TRBJ1-5; 7 positions match TRBD1. V shed 3 bases, J shed 0 bases, and the junction held 14 bases outside the gene matches. Germline assignment: CDR1 SNHLY and CDR2 FYNNEI. This CDR3 region has 19 residues. The CDR3 bases are TGTGCCAGCAGTGATTTTAAGACAGGGAGACAGTATAGCAATCAGCCCCAGCATTTT. This sequence encodes CASSDFKTGRQYSNQPQHF. The full variable domain, rest sourced from reference TRBV2 and TRBJ1-5, is EPEVTQTPSHQVTQMGQEVILRCVPISNHLYFYWYRQILGQKVEFLVSFYNNEISEKSEIFDDQFSVERPDGSNFTLKIRSTKLEDSAMYFCASSDFKTGRQYSNQPQHFGDGTRLSIL.

The J gene is TRBJ2-7, the V gene TRBV27; 10 nucleotides match TRBD1. V was clipped by 8 bases and J by 6 bases; unmatched bases: 10. The CDR3 is 14 residues long. Germline V gene sequence: CDR1 MNHEY, CDR2 SMNVEV (reference sequence). The CDR3 sequence is CASASGDRGGEQYF. The CDR3, as DNA: TGTGCCAGCGCCTCGGGGGACAGGGGAGGCGAGCAGTACTTC.

The V gene is TRBV30, the J gene TRBJ1-5; a possible D gene is TRBD1 (5 bases). This CDR3 comprises 16 residues. From germline, CDR1 is GTSNPN and CDR2 SVGIG (reference sequence). V lost 1 base to trimming and J lost 2 bases, with 15 bases between them. The CDR3 protein is CAWSAPGLSGNQPQHF. CDR3 DNA sequence: TGTGCCTGGAGTGCCCCAGGGCTTTCAGGCAATCAGCCCCAGCATTTT. Supplemented by reference TRBV30 and TRBJ1-5, the full variable domain reads SQTIHQWPATLVQPVGSPLSLECTVEGTSNPNLYWYRQAAGRGLQLLFYSVGIGQISSEVPQNLSASRPQDRQFILSSKKLLLSDSGFYLCAWSAPGLSGNQPQHFGDGTRLSIL.

The rearrangement links TRBV5-1 to TRBJ2-6; D perhaps matches TRBD2 (5 bases). The CDR3 has 16 residues. Trimming left V 1 base short and J 3 bases short, with 11 bases between. Germline CDR1 reads SGHRS; CDR2 reads YFSETQ. The CDR3 coding sequence is TGCGCCAGCAGCTTGAGCGGATCGGATGGGGCCAACGTCCTGACTTTC. Its translation is CASSLSGSDGANVLTF.

The chain uses TRBV11-3 and TRBJ2-7, with D perhaps TRBD2 (5 bases). V lost 3 bases to trimming and J lost 4 bases, with 19 bases between them. The CDR3 length is 16 residues. Germline CDR1 SGHNT, CDR2 YENEEA. The CDR3 coding sequence is TGTGCCAGCAGCTTGAGCCGGGATGGAGGCCTTTACGAGCAGTACTTC. Translation gives CASSLSRDGGLYEQYF.

This chain links TRBV5-5 with TRBJ1-5; possible D gene TRBD1, 5 bases. V was cut by 5 bases and J by 5 bases, with 11 bases left in between. This CDR3 has 13 amino acids. Germline CDR1 and CDR2: SGHKS and YYEKEE (reference sequence). The CDR3, as DNA: TGTGCCAGCAGTGTGGACATCGATCAGCCCCAGCATTTT. It encodes CASSVDIDQPQHF.

The V and J genes are TRBV6-4 and TRBJ1-5, with D uncertain. Germline V gene data show CDR1 as MRHNA and CDR2 as SNTAGT. The CDR3 runs to 15 residues. The V end lost 0 bases, the J end lost 3 bases, and 9 bases lay between the germline ends. The CDR3 is CASSDSAGNNQPQHF. DNA for the CDR3: TGTGCCAGCAGTGACTCGGCAGGAAACAATCAGCCCCAGCATTTT.

V usage is TRBV13 and J usage is TRBJ2-1; 12 bases match TRBD2. CDR3 length: 17 amino acids. V was pared by 5 bases and J by 8 bases, with 13 bases of the junction left unmatched. Germline lookup yields CDR1 PRHDT and CDR2 FYEKMQ (reference sequence). As DNA, the CDR3 is TGTGCCAGCAGCCCCAACTTACTAGCGGGGGGTTTCGATGAGCAGTTCTTC. Translating it yields CASSPNLLAGGFDEQFF.

The chain employs TRBV7-9 and TRBJ2-5; a weak D match, TRBD2 (5 bases). The CDR3 is made up of 14 amino acids. CDR1 SEHNR and CDR2 FQNEAQ come from the germline V gene (reference sequence). V shed 5 bases and J shed 7 bases, with 17 bases lying between them. The chain's CDR3 is CASSRSEPRGTQYF. CDR3 nucleotides: TGTGCCAGCAGCCGATCTGAGCCTCGGGGGACCCAGTACTTC.

In this sample, this clone turned up once. The chain employs TRBV4-2 and TRBJ2-7; 11 bases line up with TRBD1. V lost 3 bases, J lost 1 base, and 11 bases stayed unmatched. CDR3 length equals 18 residues. Looked up from germline, CDR1 is LGHNA and CDR2 is YNFKEQ. This chain's CDR3 is CASSHQVGTGGISYEQYF. The CDR3 nucleotides read TGTGCCAGCAGCCACCAAGTCGGGACAGGGGGTATATCCTACGAGCAGTACTTC.

The chain joins TRBV2 to TRBJ2-3; D is possibly TRBD2 (6 bases). The CDR3 runs 15 residues. Germline V gene data show CDR1 as SNHLY and CDR2 as FYNNEI. V was shortened by 6 bases and J by 2 bases, with 15 bases between the two germline ends. The CDR3 bases are TGTGCCAGCAGCGATACCGGGACTTACACAGATACGCAGTATTTT. As protein: CASSDTGTYTDTQYF. Variable domain in full (rest from reference TRBV2 and TRBJ2-3): EPEVTQTPSHQVTQMGQEVILRCVPISNHLYFYWYRQILGQKVEFLVSFYNNEISEKSEIFDDQFSVERPDGSNFTLKIRSTKLEDSAMYFCASSDTGTYTDTQYFGPGTRLTVL.

There are a few counts of this clone. In DNA, the CDR3 is TGTGCCAGCAGTGTTTCGGGATCAGGCTATGGCTACACCTTC. It codes for CASSVSGSGYGYTF. The V and J genes are TRBV25-1 and TRBJ1-2; D gene unclear. This CDR3 is built from 14 residues. The germline V gene encodes CDR1 MGHDK and CDR2 SYGVNS. V was cut by 4 bases and J by 4 bases, with 13 bases left in between.